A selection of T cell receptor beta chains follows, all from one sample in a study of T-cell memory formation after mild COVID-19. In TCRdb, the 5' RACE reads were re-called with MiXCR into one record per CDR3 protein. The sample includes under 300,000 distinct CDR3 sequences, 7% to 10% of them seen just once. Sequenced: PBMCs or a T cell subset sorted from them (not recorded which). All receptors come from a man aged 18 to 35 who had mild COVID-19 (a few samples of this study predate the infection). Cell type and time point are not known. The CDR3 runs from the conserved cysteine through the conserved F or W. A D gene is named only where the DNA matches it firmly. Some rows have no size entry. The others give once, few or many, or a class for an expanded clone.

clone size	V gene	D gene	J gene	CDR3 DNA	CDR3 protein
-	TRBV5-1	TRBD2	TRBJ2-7	TGCGCCAGCAGCTGGGATAGCGGGGGCAGCTACGAGCAGTACTTC	CASSWDSGGSYEQYF
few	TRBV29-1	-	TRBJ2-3	TGCAGCGTGTTGCCCGCAGGGCACACAGATACGCAGTATTTT	CSVLPAGHTDTQYF
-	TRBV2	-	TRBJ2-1	TGTGCCAGCAGGGCTAGCTCTTACAATGAGCAGTTCTTC	CASRASSYNEQFF
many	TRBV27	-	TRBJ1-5	TGTGCCAGCAGTTTATTTAGCCAGGGTGGGCATCAGCCCCAGCATTTT	CASSLFSQGGHQPQHF
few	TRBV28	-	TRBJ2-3	TGTGCCACCGACGCAGGGAACACAGATACGCAGTATTTT	CATDAGNTDTQYF
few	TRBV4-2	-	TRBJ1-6	TGTGCCAGCAGCCAAGATCCCCAGCCCGTTAATTCACCCCTCCACTTT	CASSQDPQPVNSPLHF
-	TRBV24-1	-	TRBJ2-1	TGTGCCACCAGTGATCCCCCCAGCAGAAATGAGCAGTTCTTC	CATSDPPSRNEQFF
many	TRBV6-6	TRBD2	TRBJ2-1	TGTGCCAGCCTGGGGGTCGGGGGGTATTACAATGAGCAGTTCTTC	CASLGVGGYYNEQFF
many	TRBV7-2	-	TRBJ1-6	TGTGCCAGCAGCGTAGGAGGGGGAATCCCCCCCCTCCACTTT	CASSVGGGIPPLHF
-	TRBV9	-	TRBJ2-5	TGTGCCAGCAGCGGGCGAGACTCAGGGTTCCGAGAGACCCAGTACTTC	CASSGRDSGFRETQYF
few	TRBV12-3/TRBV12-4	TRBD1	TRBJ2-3	TGTGCCAGCAGTATTGACAGGGTAGGGACAGATACGCAGTATTTT	CASSIDRVGTDTQYF
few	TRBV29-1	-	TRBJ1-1	TGCAGCGTTGAAGACCTCGGCCAGGCGCGAGCTTTCTTT	CSVEDLGQARAFF
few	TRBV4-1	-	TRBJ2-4	TGCGCCAGCAGCCAAACACGGACAGCCAAAAACATTCAGTACTTC	CASSQTRTAKNIQYF
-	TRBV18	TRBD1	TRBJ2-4	TGTGCCAGCTCACCGATAGGACAGGGGGCGGAGAACATTCAGTACTTC	CASSPIGQGAENIQYF
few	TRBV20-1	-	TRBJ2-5	TGCAGTGCTAGTCCCTCCAGGACCCAGTACTTC	CSASPSRTQYF
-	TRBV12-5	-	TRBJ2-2	TGTGCTAGTGGTTTGGCCGCAGGGGAGCTGTTTTTT	CASGLAAGELFF
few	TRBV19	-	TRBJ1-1	TGTGCCAGTAGGGACAGAAACACTGAAGCTTTCTTT	CASRDRNTEAFF
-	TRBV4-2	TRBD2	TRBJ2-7	TGTGCCAGCAGCTTCCGTGGGGGGGGCTCCTACGAGCAGTACTTC	CASSFRGGGSYEQYF
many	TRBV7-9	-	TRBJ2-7	TGTGCCAGCAGCCCCCGTCCCCACGAGCAGTACTTC	CASSPRPHEQYF